The next 9 T cell receptor beta chains were all read from a single sample in a study of molecular identifiers for immune sequencing clone quantification. TCRdb recomputed calls from the PCR reads with MiXCR, one row per CDR3 protein. The sample has 460,000 or so distinct CDR3 sequences; around a fifth are singletons. The source material was naive CD8+ T cells from blood, with Jurkat cell RNA spiked in. Subset indicated: FACS-sorted CD8+CD4-CCR7+CD45RA+ naive T cells. The source is a human donor in good health. Some libraries in this study had Jurkat cell RNA spiked in.

The chain uses TRBV6-5 and TRBJ2-2; D unresolved. Germline lookup yields CDR1 MNHEY and CDR2 SVGAGI. Deletions cut 5 bases from V and 4 bases from J, with 11 bases between. This CDR3 contains 14 residues. The CDR3 region is CASSHGWPTGELFF. CDR3 sequence (DNA): TGTGCCAGCAGTCACGGCTGGCCCACCGGGGAGCTGTTTTTT.

In this sample, this clonotype turned up many times. The rearrangement uses TRBV20-1 and TRBJ2-4, with a possible D match to TRBD1 (5 bases). CDR3 length: 15 amino acids. Trimming took 6 bases from V and 0 from J, leaving 15 bases between them. CDR1 is DFQATT and CDR2 is SNEGSKA in the germline V gene (reference sequence). CDR3 loop: CSAEYRFLAKNIQYF. The CDR3 region has the DNA TGCAGTGCCGAATACAGGTTCCTAGCCAAAAACATTCAGTACTTC.

Turning to this clonotype: With a much larger clone just one base away, this may be a read error. The gene calls are TRBV7-9 and TRBJ2-3; D is unresolved. V gave up 5 bases and J gave up 6 bases, with 9 bases separating them. The CDR3 contains 12 residues. Germline CDR1 SEHNR, CDR2 FQNEAQ (reference sequence). The CDR3 loop is CASSHPADTQYF. In nucleotides, the CDR3 is TGTGCCAGCAGCCACCCAGCGGATACGCAGTATTTT.

The chain is built from TRBV7-9 and TRBJ2-2; D may be TRBD2 (5 bases). Trimming took 2 bases from V and 0 from J, leaving 10 bases between them. The CDR3 sequence is 16 residues long. Germline CDR1 reads SEHNR; CDR2 reads FQNEAQ (reference sequence). Here the CDR3 reads CASSLLGGTNTGELFF. The CDR3 DNA reads TGTGCCAGCAGCTTACTTGGAGGTACGAACACCGGGGAGCTGTTTTTT.

CDR3 bases: TGTGCCAGCAGCCCGATCGATTGGAACACTGAAGCTTTCTTT. This encodes CASSPIDWNTEAFF. The chain combines TRBV7-9 with TRBJ1-1; D is unclear. The CDR3 length is 14 residues. CDR1 and CDR2 (germline): SEHNR, FQNEAQ (reference sequence). The V gene lost 5 bases and the J gene lost 1 base, with 11 bases spanning the gap.

This clonotype has at least ten counts. This chain joins TRBV2 and TRBJ1-5, with 8 bases that match TRBD1. CDR3 size: 15 residues. Germline CDR1 is SNHLY and CDR2 is FYNNEI. With V trimmed by 6 bases and J by 1 base, 5 bases remained unmatched. CDR3 sequence reads: CASSIDRGSNQPQHF. CDR3 bases: TGTGCCAGCAGCATAGACAGGGGCAGCAATCAGCCCCAGCATTTT. Filled out from reference TRBV2 and TRBJ1-5, the complete variable domain reads EPEVTQTPSHQVTQMGQEVILRCVPISNHLYFYWYRQILGQKVEFLVSFYNNEISEKSEIFDDQFSVERPDGSNFTLKIRSTKLEDSAMYFCASSIDRGSNQPQHFGDGTRLSIL.

A remark on this clonotype: With a much larger clone just one base away, this may be a read error. The chain uses TRBV5-1 and TRBJ2-7; 8 bases agree with TRBD2. CDR1 and CDR2 (germline): SGHRS, YFSETQ. The CDR3 is 15 residues long. In DNA, the CDR3 is TGCGCCAGCGGCTTGGTCCCCGGGGGGGTAGACGAGCAGTACTTC. It codes for CASGLVPGGVDEQYF.

The genes are TRBV12-3 or TRBV12-4 and TRBJ1-1; D gene unclear. V lost 2 bases and J 0 bases, leaving 10 bases between the germline ends. CDR3 length: 15 residues. The CDR3 loop is CASSLIRGMNTEAFF. The CDR3 DNA is TGTGCCAGCAGTTTAATTCGGGGTATGAACACTGAAGCTTTCTTT.

This clonotype occurred many times. The rearrangement joins TRBV9 to TRBJ2-7; D is unresolved. This CDR3 region has 15 residues. Germline V gives CDR1 SGDLS, CDR2 YYNGEE. V lost 1 base and J 3 bases, leaving 14 bases between the germline ends. This CDR3 reads CASSVLGSPLYEQYF. The DNA of the CDR3 is TGTGCCAGCAGCGTATTAGGTTCACCGCTCTACGAGCAGTACTTC.